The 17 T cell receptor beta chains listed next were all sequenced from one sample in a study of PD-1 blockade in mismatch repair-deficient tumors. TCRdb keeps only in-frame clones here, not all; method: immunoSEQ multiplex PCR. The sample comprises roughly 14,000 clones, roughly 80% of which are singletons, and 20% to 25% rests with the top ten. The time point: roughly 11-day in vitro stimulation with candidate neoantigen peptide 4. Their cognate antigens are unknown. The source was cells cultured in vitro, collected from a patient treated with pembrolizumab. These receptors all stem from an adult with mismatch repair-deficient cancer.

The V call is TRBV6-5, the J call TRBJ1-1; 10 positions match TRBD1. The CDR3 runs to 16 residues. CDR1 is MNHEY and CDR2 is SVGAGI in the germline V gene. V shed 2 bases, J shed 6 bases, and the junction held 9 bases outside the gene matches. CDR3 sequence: CASSYGTTGGEAEAFF. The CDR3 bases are TGTGCCAGCAGTTACGGGACGACAGGGGGCGAGGCTGAAGCTTTCTTT.

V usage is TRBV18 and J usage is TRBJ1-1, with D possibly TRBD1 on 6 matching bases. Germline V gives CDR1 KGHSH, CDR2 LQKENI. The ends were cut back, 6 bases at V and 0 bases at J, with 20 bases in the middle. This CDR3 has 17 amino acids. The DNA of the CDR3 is TGTGCCAGCTCGCACACAGGGCAATGGGGGGTGAACACTGAAGCTTTCTTT. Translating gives CASSHTGQWGVNTEAFF.

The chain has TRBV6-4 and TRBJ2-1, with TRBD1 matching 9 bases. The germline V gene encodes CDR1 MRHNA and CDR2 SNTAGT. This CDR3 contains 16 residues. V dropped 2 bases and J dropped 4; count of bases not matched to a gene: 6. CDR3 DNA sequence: TGTGCCAGCAGTGACGTCGGGACAGGGAGTTACAATGAGCAGTTCTTC. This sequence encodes CASSDVGTGSYNEQFF.

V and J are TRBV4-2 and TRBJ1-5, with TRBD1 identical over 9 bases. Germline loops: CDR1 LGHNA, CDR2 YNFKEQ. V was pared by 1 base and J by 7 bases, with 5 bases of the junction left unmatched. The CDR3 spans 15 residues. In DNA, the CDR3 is TGTGCCAGCAGCCAAGTGGGGACAGGGAACCAGCCCCAGCATTTT. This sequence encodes CASSQVGTGNQPQHF.

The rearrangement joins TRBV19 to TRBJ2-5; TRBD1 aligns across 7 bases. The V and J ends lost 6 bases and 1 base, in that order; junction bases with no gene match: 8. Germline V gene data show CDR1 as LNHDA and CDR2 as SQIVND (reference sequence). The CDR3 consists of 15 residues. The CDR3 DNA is TGTGCCAGTAGCGTGACAGGGATCCCCCAAGAGACCCAGTACTTC. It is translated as CASSVTGIPQETQYF.

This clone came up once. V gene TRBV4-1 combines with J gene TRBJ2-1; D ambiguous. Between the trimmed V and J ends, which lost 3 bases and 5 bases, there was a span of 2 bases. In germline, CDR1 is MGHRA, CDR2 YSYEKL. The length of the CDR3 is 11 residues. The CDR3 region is CASSQDNEQFF. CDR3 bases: TGCGCCAGCAGCCAGGACAATGAGCAGTTCTTC.

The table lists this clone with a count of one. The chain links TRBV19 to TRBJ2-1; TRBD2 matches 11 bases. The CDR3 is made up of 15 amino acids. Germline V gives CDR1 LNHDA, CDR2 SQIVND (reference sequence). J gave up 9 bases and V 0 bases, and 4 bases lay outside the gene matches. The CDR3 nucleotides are TGTGCCAGTAGTATAGAAACTAGCGGGAGTAGTGAGCAGTTCTTC. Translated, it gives CASSIETSGSSEQFF.

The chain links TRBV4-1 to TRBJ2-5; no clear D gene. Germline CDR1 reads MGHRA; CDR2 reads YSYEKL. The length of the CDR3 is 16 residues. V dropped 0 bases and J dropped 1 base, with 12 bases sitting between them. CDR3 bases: TGCGCCAGCAGCCAAGATTCAGGCACCTTCCAAGAGACCCAGTACTTC. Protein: CASSQDSGTFQETQYF.

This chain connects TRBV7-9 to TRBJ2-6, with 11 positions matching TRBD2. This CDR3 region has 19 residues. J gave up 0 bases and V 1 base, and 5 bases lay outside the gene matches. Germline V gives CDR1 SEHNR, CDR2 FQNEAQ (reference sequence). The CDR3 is CASSLGLAGRSSGANVLTF. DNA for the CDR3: TGTGCCAGCAGCTTAGGACTAGCGGGAAGGAGCTCTGGGGCCAACGTCCTGACTTTC.

The CDR3 is CASSIRALDTGELFF. The DNA of the CDR3 is TGTGCCAGTAGTATTCGAGCGTTGGACACCGGGGAGCTGTTTTTT. The rearrangement uses TRBV19 and TRBJ2-2; no definite D call. Trimming took off 3 bases at V and 3 bases at J, with 11 bases between the two ends. The length of the CDR3 is 15 residues. Germline V CDR1 and CDR2: LNHDA, SQIVND (reference sequence).

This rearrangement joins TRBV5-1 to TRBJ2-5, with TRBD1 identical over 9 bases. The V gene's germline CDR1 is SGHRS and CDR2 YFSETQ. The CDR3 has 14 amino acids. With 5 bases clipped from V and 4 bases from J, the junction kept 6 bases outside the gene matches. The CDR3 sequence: CASSSDRGGETQYF. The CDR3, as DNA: TGCGCCAGCAGTTCTGACAGGGGGGGAGAGACCCAGTACTTC.

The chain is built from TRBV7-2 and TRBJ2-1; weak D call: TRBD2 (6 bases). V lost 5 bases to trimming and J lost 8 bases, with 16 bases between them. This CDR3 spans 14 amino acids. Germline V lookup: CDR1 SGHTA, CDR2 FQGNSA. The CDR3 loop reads CASSNWGVSYEQFF. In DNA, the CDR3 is TGTGCCAGCAGCAACTGGGGGGTGAGCTATGAGCAGTTCTTC. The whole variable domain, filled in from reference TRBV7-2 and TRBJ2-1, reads GAGVSQSPSNKVTEKGKDVELRCDPISGHTALYWYRQSLGQGLEFLIYFQGNSAPDKSGLPSDRFSAERTGGSVSTLTIQRTQQEDSAVYLCASSNWGVSYEQFFGPGTRLTVL.

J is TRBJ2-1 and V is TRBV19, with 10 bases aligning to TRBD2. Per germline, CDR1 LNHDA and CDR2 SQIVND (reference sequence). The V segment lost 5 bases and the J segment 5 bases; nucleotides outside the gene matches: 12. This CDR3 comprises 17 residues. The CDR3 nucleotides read TGTGCCAGTAGTTCCCCCCGAAGCGGGAGGGGCAACAATGAGCAGTTCTTC. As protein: CASSSPRSGRGNNEQFF.

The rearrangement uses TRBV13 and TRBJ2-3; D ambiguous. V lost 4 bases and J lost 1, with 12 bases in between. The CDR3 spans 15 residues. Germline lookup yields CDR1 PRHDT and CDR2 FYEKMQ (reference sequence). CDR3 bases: TGTGCCAGCAGCTCACCCGCTCAAGGCACAGATACGCAGTATTTT. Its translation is CASSSPAQGTDTQYF.

In DNA, the CDR3 is TGTGCCAGCAGTTTACGGGTTGAAGTCACAGATACGCAGTATTTT. It codes for CASSLRVEVTDTQYF. This rearrangement joins TRBV28 to TRBJ2-3; D is uncertain. V was trimmed by 2 bases and J by 2 bases, leaving 11 bases between them. Germline lookup yields CDR1 MDHEN and CDR2 SYDVKM. This CDR3 has 15 residues.

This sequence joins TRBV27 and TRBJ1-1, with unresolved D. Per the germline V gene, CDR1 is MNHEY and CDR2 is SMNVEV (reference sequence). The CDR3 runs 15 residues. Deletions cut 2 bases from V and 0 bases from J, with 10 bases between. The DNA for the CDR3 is TGTGCCAGCAGTTTAAGTCGTTATATGAACACTGAAGCTTTCTTT. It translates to CASSLSRYMNTEAFF.

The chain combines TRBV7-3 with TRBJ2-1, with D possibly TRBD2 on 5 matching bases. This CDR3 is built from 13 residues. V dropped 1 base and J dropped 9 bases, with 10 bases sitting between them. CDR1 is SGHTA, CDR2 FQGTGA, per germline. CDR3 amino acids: CASSLISSGEQFF. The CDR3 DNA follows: TGTGCCAGCAGCTTAATCTCCAGCGGTGAGCAGTTCTTC. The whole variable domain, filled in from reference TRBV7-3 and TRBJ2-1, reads GAGVSQTPSNKVTEKGKYVELRCDPISGHTALYWYRQSLGQGPEFLIYFQGTGAADDSGLPNDRFFAVRPEGSVSTLKIQRTERGDSAVYLCASSLISSGEQFFGPGTRLTVL.